This T cell receptor (beta chain) was recovered during a study of T cells in narcolepsy. Whole-study results and caveats: HCRT-specific and TRIB2-specific autoreactive clonotypes appeared among same-patient CSF and blood CD4+ clonotypes. No autoreactive T cell clone sequences appeared in some memory CD4+ repertoires. Healthy controls reportedly lacked the autoreactive clonotypes serially found in patients' blood.

Method: immunoSEQ multiplex PCR; TCRdb's copy keeps in-frame clones and lacks some. The sample yields tens of thousands of clones, less than 90% seen once. This clone was picked up a small number of times. Its antigen remains unidentified. V dropped 1 base and J dropped 6; count of bases not matched to a gene: 9. The CDR3 covers 16 residues. The V gene's germline CDR1 is LGHNA and CDR2 YSLEER. The TCR originated in a human donor in good health. The sequencing input was memory (CD45RA-) CD4+ T cells from blood. The rearrangement uses TRBV4-3 and TRBJ2-3; 8 bases map to TRBD1. In DNA, the CDR3 is TGCGCCAGCAGCCAAGGGGCTCAGGGGGCTGACGATACGCAGTATTTT. Protein: CASSQGAQGADDTQYF.